This T cell receptor beta chain is from a study of blood T cell repertoires in COVID-19. Overall study context: There were acute and convalescent COVID-19 samples, and they came from the United States, Italy and Spain. From T cells, B-cell-depleted T cells, or PBMCs came the material, which was cDNA or gDNA.

From germline, CDR1 is GTSNPN and CDR2 SVGIG (reference sequence). Trimming at V came to 0 bases and at J to 5 bases, leaving 4 bases not matched to a gene. The CDR3 is made up of 14 amino acids. This clone was counted once. Assay: immunoSEQ multiplex PCR; the TCRdb copy retains only in-frame clones and omits some. The data contain about 270,000 clones, 70% to 85% of them singletons. The V call is TRBV30, the J call TRBJ2-5; 9 bases match TRBD1. This receptor was identified in a human donor with COVID-19, enrolled during active disease. The donor label of this sample is uncertain. The sample comprised peripheral blood. DNA for the CDR3: TGTGCCTGGAGTGTGACAGGGGGTTCGGAGACCCAGTACTTC. Translating gives CAWSVTGGSETQYF.